This is a list of T cell receptor beta chains from one sample in a study of T-cell reconstitution after alpha-beta-depleted transplantation in children. TCRdb reprocessed the PCR reads with MiXCR, giving one entry per CDR3 protein. The sample consists of roughly 89,000 distinct CDR3 sequences, about 12% of them appearing once. The sequenced sample was PBMCs from the stem cell graft donor, obtained from the stem cell graft. These TCRs come from a human donor who donated a stem cell graft to a child with inherited bone marrow failure. Both conserved end residues are part of each CDR3. The D gene is left open where the match is weak. Some rows mark clone size as missing; the rest say once, few, many or name a class of expanded clone.

TRBD2	many	TRBV28	TRBJ2-1	CASSLSRRSGRGSYNEQFF	TGTGCCAGCAGTTTATCCCGGCGGAGCGGGAGGGGGTCCTACAATGAGCAGTTCTTC
.	many	TRBV7-2	TRBJ2-1	CASSPHEQFF	TGTGCCAGCAGCCCCCATGAGCAGTTCTTC
TRBD1	.	TRBV19	TRBJ1-1	CASSIGRGTEAFF	TGTGCCAGTAGTATAGGCAGGGGGACTGAAGCTTTCTTT
.	.	TRBV4-1	TRBJ1-2	CASSQPGAFYGYTF	TGCGCCAGCAGCCAGCCTGGGGCTTTCTATGGCTACACCTTC
.	many	TRBV20-1	TRBJ2-7	CSAPDLAHEQYF	TGCAGTGCTCCGGACCTCGCCCACGAGCAGTACTTC
.	few	TRBV4-1	TRBJ1-2	CASSQDSDYYGYTF	TGCGCCAGCAGCCAAGACAGCGACTACTATGGCTACACCTTC
TRBD1	many	TRBV18	TRBJ1-6	CASSPGGWTGPNSPLHF	TGTGCCAGCTCACCCGGAGGGTGGACAGGACCAAATTCACCCCTCCACTTT
.	many	TRBV5-1	TRBJ1-2	CASSLDLGGYTF	TGCGCCAGCAGCTTGGATTTGGGTGGCTACACCTTC
.	few	TRBV18	TRBJ1-6	CASSPGEGNSPLHF	TGTGCCAGCTCACCGGGAGAGGGGAATTCACCCCTCCACTTT
TRBD2	many	TRBV27	TRBJ2-7	CASILGLAGASYEQYF	TGTGCCAGCATATTGGGACTAGCGGGGGCCTCCTACGAGCAGTACTTC
TRBD2	.	TRBV12-5	TRBJ2-1	CASGLGLADLDEQFF	TGTGCTAGTGGTTTGGGGCTAGCGGACTTGGATGAGCAGTTCTTC
.	many	TRBV2	TRBJ2-2	CASQARNTGELFF	TGTGCCAGCCAGGCGAGGAACACCGGGGAGCTGTTTTTT
.	many	TRBV20-1	TRBJ2-1	CSAREGTHGGGEQFF	TGCAGTGCTAGAGAGGGGACACACGGTGGGGGTGAGCAGTTCTTC
.	many	TRBV5-1	TRBJ2-2	CASREWSGELFF	TGCGCCAGCAGGGAATGGTCGGGGGAGCTGTTTTTT
.	many	TRBV15	TRBJ1-2	CATSRVGGEDYGYTF	TGTGCCACCAGCAGAGTAGGGGGTGAAGACTATGGCTACACCTTC
TRBD2	many	TRBV20-1	TRBJ2-1	CSAPTSGLVEGYEQFF	TGCAGTGCCCCGACCTCCGGACTAGTTGAAGGATATGAGCAGTTCTTC
.	few	TRBV30	TRBJ1-2	CAWKRGTSEYGYTF	TGTGCCTGGAAGAGGGGGACCTCTGAATATGGCTACACCTTC
.	.	TRBV7-6	TRBJ2-5	CASSPDRKRETQYF	TGTGCCAGCAGCCCGGATCGCAAACGAGAGACCCAGTACTTC
.	many	TRBV5-1	TRBJ1-6	CASSLAGENSPLHF	TGCGCCAGCAGCTTGGCAGGGGAGAATTCACCCCTCCACTTT
.	.	TRBV20-1	TRBJ2-7	CSASPSGQTSYEQYF	TGCAGTGCTAGTCCGTCAGGGCAGACCTCCTACGAGCAGTACTTC
TRBD2	many	TRBV15	TRBJ2-1	CATSRDVAEGLAGDNEQFF	TGTGCCACCAGCAGAGATGTCGCCGAAGGACTAGCGGGGGACAATGAGCAGTTCTTC
.	few	TRBV3-1	TRBJ2-7	CASSQQPPATGTYEQYF	TGTGCCTCCAGCCAACAGCCTCCTGCGACAGGAACCTACGAGCAGTACTTC
TRBD2	many	TRBV7-3	TRBJ2-1	CASSLVGGASYNEQFF	TGTGCCAGCAGCTTAGTCGGGGGGGCCTCCTACAATGAGCAGTTCTTC
.	many	TRBV7-2	TRBJ1-2	CASSPTETYGYTF	TGTGCCAGCAGCCCCACGGAAACCTATGGCTACACCTTC
.	many	TRBV5-1	TRBJ1-1	CASSQQPSNTEAFF	TGCGCCAGCAGCCAGCAACCTTCGAACACTGAAGCTTTCTTT
.	few	TRBV4-3	TRBJ1-3	CASSQDFVSGSNTIYF	TGCGCCAGCAGCCAAGATTTTGTGAGCGGGAGCAACACCATATATTTT
.	.	TRBV7-5	TRBJ1-5	CISVPEASPDRAGNQPQHF	.
.	many	TRBV11-2	TRBJ2-5	CASSTDPGETQYF	TGTGCCAGCAGCACGGACCCCGGGGAGACCCAGTACTTC
.	many	TRBV5-1	TRBJ2-7	CASSLDSRTTFYEQYF	TGCGCCAGCAGCTTGGATAGCAGAACCACCTTCTACGAGCAGTACTTC
.	many	TRBV10-3	TRBJ2-7	CAISESIAPGEQYF	TGTGCCATCAGTGAGTCGATCGCCCCGGGGGAGCAGTACTTC
TRBD1	many	TRBV29-1	TRBJ2-1	CSVEPTGVYNEQFF	TGCAGCGTTGAGCCGACAGGGGTCTACAATGAGCAGTTCTTC
.	many	TRBV5-1	TRBJ2-2	CASSLSTAGTGELFF	TGCGCCAGCAGCTTGTCGACAGCCGGCACCGGGGAGCTGTTTTTT
.	many	TRBV12-3/TRBV12-4	TRBJ1-5	CASSLGQVNQPQHF	TGTGCCAGCAGTTTAGGACAGGTGAATCAGCCCCAGCATTTT
.	many	TRBV4-2	TRBJ1-1	CASSRPSYTMNTEAFF	TGTGCCAGCAGCCGCCCCTCTTACACGATGAACACTGAAGCTTTCTTT
.	many	TRBV9	TRBJ1-6	CASSAEGGASAPLHF	TGTGCCAGCAGCGCTGAAGGGGGGGCTAGTGCACCCCTCCACTTT
.	.	TRBV7-2	TRBJ1-2	CASSKEQGVTGYTF	TGTGCCAGCAGCAAAGAACAGGGTGTAACCGGCTACACCTTC
.	many	TRBV27	TRBJ1-1	CASSKIGVEAFF	TGTGCCAGCAGTAAGATAGGAGTTGAAGCTTTCTTT
.	.	TRBV4-3	TRBJ1-4	CASSQDNVGADEKLFF	TGCGCCAGCAGCCAAGATAACGTGGGCGCAGACGAAAAACTGTTTTTT
.	many	TRBV12-3/TRBV12-4	TRBJ2-1	CASSPVGNEQFF	TGTGCCAGCAGTCCGGTGGGCAATGAGCAGTTCTTC
TRBD1	once	TRBV5-4	TRBJ1-1	CATKGDREESEAFF	TGTGCCACCAAAGGGGACAGGGAGGAATCTGAAGCTTTCTTT
.	.	TRBV7-2	TRBJ2-4	CASSLGPGEVNIQYF	TGTGCCAGCAGCTTAGGTCCAGGGGAGGTGAACATTCAGTACTTC